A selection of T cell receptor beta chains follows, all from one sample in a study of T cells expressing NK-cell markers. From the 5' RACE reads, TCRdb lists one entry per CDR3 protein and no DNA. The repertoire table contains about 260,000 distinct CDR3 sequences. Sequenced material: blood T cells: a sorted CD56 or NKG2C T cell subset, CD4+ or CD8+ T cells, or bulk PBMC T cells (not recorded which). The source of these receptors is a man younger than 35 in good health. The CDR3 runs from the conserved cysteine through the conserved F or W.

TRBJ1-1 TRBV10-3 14 CAISESSRRTEAFF
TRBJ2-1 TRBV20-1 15 CSATKTGGAYNEQFF
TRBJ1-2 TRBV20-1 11 CSATDRAGYTF
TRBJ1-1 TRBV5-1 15 CASSLATGVNTEAFF
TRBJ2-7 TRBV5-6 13 CASSQGVTYEQYF
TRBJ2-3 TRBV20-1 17 CSARVTVLAGLTDTQYF
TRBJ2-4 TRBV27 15 CASSTLQDAKNIQYF
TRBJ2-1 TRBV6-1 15 CASSDGSRPYNEQFF
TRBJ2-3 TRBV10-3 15 CAISRDPLGTDTQYF
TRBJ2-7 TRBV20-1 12 CSATEGFGEQYF
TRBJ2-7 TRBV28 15 CASSSLRDRVYEQYF
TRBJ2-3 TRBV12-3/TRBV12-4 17 CASKLEPNSLKADTQYF